This TCR beta chain was retrieved from a study of identical twins. MiXCR, run by TCRdb on the 5' RACE reads, gives a single entry per CDR3 protein. The sample has more than 1.5 million distinct CDR3 sequences, less than 35% seen once; the top ten hold less than 0.35%. Study findings and constraints: Clonotypes of the beta chain that were abundant in cord blood carried fewer insertions (memory repertoires showed none).

In regard to this clonotype: Its antigen is not known.

The CDR3 is 13 residues long. Looked up from germline, CDR1 is SGHRS and CDR2 is YFSETQ. V was pared by 3 bases and J by 10 bases, with 14 bases between. Material: cord blood. This clonotype originated in a newborn girl in good health. The genes are TRBV5-1 and TRBJ1-5; D not resolved. CDR3 nucleotides: TGCGCCAGCAGCTGCAGAAACTCGGGTCCCCAGCATTTT. Its translation is CASSCRNSGPQHF.